These T cell receptor beta chains were read from a single sample in a study of blood T cell repertoires in COVID-19. The data were produced by immunoSEQ multiplex PCR, yet TCRdb's version contains in-frame clones alone and is incomplete. The sample gives roughly 140,000 clones, 75% to 90% of which show up once; 6.5% to 9.5% is in the top ten. The sequenced sample was peripheral blood. Receptor source: an older woman with COVID-19, enrolled during active disease. The CDR3 runs from the conserved cysteine through the conserved F or W. The order of the fields is V gene, J gene, D gene, clone size, CDR3 protein, CDR3 DNA. D genes are given only for firm matches. Clone size is not always given. Where it is, it says once, few, many or a class for expanded clones.

TRBV4-2	TRBJ2-1	-	-	CASSQEGAEVYNEQFF	TGTGCCAGCAGCCAGGAGGGGGCGGAGGTCTACAATGAGCAGTTCTTC
TRBV9	TRBJ2-2	TRBD2	once	CASSVGGGRTGELFF	TGTGCCAGCAGCGTAGGCGGGGGACGCACCGGGGAGCTGTTTTTT
TRBV6-5	TRBJ2-7	TRBD1	-	CASNVDRVVGEQYF	TGTGCCAGCAACGTAGACAGGGTTGTAGGCGAGCAGTACTTC
TRBV10-1	TRBJ1-2	-	few	CASSQGRDLGGTF	TGCGCCAGCAGCCAAGGGAGGGATCTCGGGGGAACCTTC
TRBV24-1	TRBJ2-5	TRBD1	-	CATSDPTGGWGETQYF	TGTGCCACCAGTGATCCGACAGGGGGCTGGGGAGAGACCCAGTACTTC
TRBV3-1/TRBV3-2	TRBJ2-3	-	-	CASSQDSVADTQYF	TGTGCCAGCAGCCAAGACTCGGTGGCAGATACGCAGTATTTT
TRBV2	TRBJ2-1	TRBD1	few	CASTRDRGLYNEQFF	TGTGCCAGCACCAGGGACAGGGGGCTTTACAATGAGCAGTTCTTC
TRBV4-3	TRBJ1-4	-	-	CASSQGTEFATNEKLFF	TGCGCCAGCAGCCAAGGGACAGAGTTTGCAACTAATGAAAAACTGTTTTTT
TRBV13	TRBJ2-7	-	-	CASSLVAQGGNEQYF	TGTGCCAGCAGCTTAGTGGCACAGGGGGGGAACGAGCAGTACTTC
TRBV5-1	TRBJ1-2	-	-	CASSLVVGGSGYTF	TGCGCCAGCAGCTTGGTGGTGGGGGGTAGTGGCTACACCTTC
TRBV29-1	TRBJ1-5	-	once	CSVDEGWAQHF	TGCAGCGTTGATGAGGGCTGGGCCCAGCATTTT
TRBV19	TRBJ1-1	-	-	CASDRGNTEAFF	TGTGCCAGCGATAGGGGGAACACTGAAGCTTTCTTT
TRBV30	TRBJ1-1	-	-	CAWRANTEAFF	TGTGCCTGGAGAGCCAACACTGAAGCTTTCTTT
TRBV19	TRBJ2-2	-	-	CASSIGRGGVNTGELFF	TGTGCCAGTAGTATTGGACGCGGCGGGGTAAACACCGGGGAGCTGTTTTTT
TRBV19	TRBJ2-1	-	-	CASSIAASGAYNEQFF	TGTGCCAGTAGTATAGCGGCCAGCGGAGCCTACAATGAGCAGTTCTTC
TRBV6-6	TRBJ2-7	-	-	CASTHAQGRYEQYF	TGTGCCAGCACCCACGCCCAGGGGCGTTACGAGCAGTACTTC
TRBV28	TRBJ1-4	TRBD1	-	CASSSPGDRGGKSEEKLFF	TGTGCCAGCAGCAGCCCGGGGGACAGGGGAGGAAAGTCGGAGGAAAAACTGTTTTTT
TRBV5-1	TRBJ1-2	-	-	CASSLGQGTNYGYTF	TGCGCCAGCAGCTTGGGGCAGGGGACTAACTATGGCTACACCTTC
TRBV5-4	TRBJ1-1	-	few	CASSPDRANTEAFF	TGTGCCAGCAGCCCGGACAGAGCGAACACTGAAGCTTTCTTT
TRBV18	TRBJ1-4	TRBD1	once	CASLRTGQVGDEKLFF	TGTGCCAGCTTACGGACGGGACAGGTGGGGGATGAAAAACTGTTTTTT
TRBV6-5	TRBJ1-5	TRBD1	few	CASSPAGGGQPQHF	TGTGCCAGCAGTCCCGCAGGGGGCGGTCAGCCCCAGCATTTT
TRBV6-5	TRBJ2-5	-	once	CASSYSGSQETQYF	TGTGCCAGCAGTTACTCGGGCTCCCAAGAGACCCAGTACTTC
TRBV5-1	TRBJ1-1	TRBD1	-	CASSSPIVTGGFTEAFF	TGCGCCAGCAGCTCTCCTATTGTGACAGGGGGATTCACTGAAGCTTTCTTT